One and the same sample provided the 22 T cell receptor beta chains below, sequenced in a study of T cell clusters in autoimmune cytopenias. TRB was amplified by touch-down multiplex PCR, primer pools A and B combined. Reprocessing the multiplex PCR reads, TCRdb reports a single entry for every CDR3 protein and omits DNA. The sample has thousands of distinct CDR3 sequences; the top ten hold approximately 35%. TRB was amplified from approximately 250 ng of peripheral blood genomic DNA per sample. Material: peripheral blood. These receptors originate from a human donor with an autoimmune cytopenia, with autoimmune hepatitis or in good health (not recorded which).

This clonotype counts as medium-sized by frequency. The chain links TRBV6-5 to TRBJ1-2; TCRdb calls TRBD1, which cannot be checked without DNA. The CDR3 has 14 amino acids. CDR1 is MNHEY, CDR2 SVGAGI, per germline. CDR3 in amino acids: CATQGTGGSYGYTF.

The chain employs TRBV28 and TRBJ2-5; with no DNA, the TCRdb D assignment of TRBD2 cannot be verified. From germline, CDR1 is MDHEN and CDR2 SYDVKM. The CDR3 has 15 residues. The CDR3 reads CASSLSGPLQETQYF.

This clonotype ranks as medium-sized in terms of frequency. V and J are TRBV19 and TRBJ1-4. Germline assignment: CDR1 LNHDA and CDR2 SQIVND (reference sequence). CDR3 length equals 15 residues. CDR3 sequence: CASSIQFSTNEKLFF.

The V call is TRBV6-1, the J call TRBJ1-5. This CDR3 is 16 amino acids long. CDR1 and CDR2 (germline): MNHNS, SASEGT. The CDR3 reads CASSYSYDFSNQPQHF.

This clonotype is identified as medium-sized from frequency. The chain has TRBV27 and TRBJ2-1; TCRdb proposes TRBD2, but this gene call is untestable without DNA. The CDR3 is 15 amino acids. Germline-derived CDR1 and CDR2 are MNHEY and SMNVEV (reference sequence). CDR3 residues: CASTRSPGGQTAQFF.

In terms of frequency, this clonotype is medium-sized. This sequence joins TRBV7-6 and TRBJ1-5. CDR1 is SGHVS, CDR2 FNYEAQ, per germline. CDR3 length: 14 amino acids. Here the CDR3 reads CASSYYGENQPQHF.

By frequency, this clonotype is medium-sized. This sequence joins TRBV30 and TRBJ1-4. This CDR3 comprises 17 residues. Germline values: CDR1 GTSNPN, CDR2 SVGIG (reference sequence). The CDR3 is CAWSTLDFAPTNEKLFF.

This clonotype registers medium-sized by frequency. The rearrangement joins TRBV6-5 to TRBJ2-7; TCRdb proposes TRBD1, but this gene call is untestable without DNA. This CDR3 has 15 residues. Germline assignment: CDR1 MNHEY and CDR2 SVGAGI. This CDR3 is CASNEPGQGGYEQYF.

By frequency, this clonotype registers medium-sized. The rearrangement uses TRBV19 and TRBJ1-2; TCRdb names TRBD1, which stays unverified in the absence of DNA. The CDR3 spans 20 residues. Germline CDR1 is LNHDA and CDR2 is SQIVND (reference sequence). CDR3: CASSIMFSGGASYGQYGYTF.

This clonotype is medium-sized by frequency. V usage is TRBV7-6 and J usage is TRBJ2-7; without DNA, the TCRdb call of TRBD1 cannot be checked. Germline loops: CDR1 SGHVS, CDR2 FNYEAQ. This CDR3 is built from 21 residues. CDR3 region: CASSLEIGILSGTGVPYEQYF. The full variable domain, in which reference TRBV7-6 and TRBJ2-7 provide the parts outside the CDR3, is GAGVSQSPRYKVTKRGQDVALRCDPISGHVSLYWYRQALGQGPEFLTYFNYEAQQDKSGLPNDRFSAERPEGSISTLTIQRTEQRDSAMYRCASSLEIGILSGTGVPYEQYFGPGTRLTVT.

This clonotype counts as medium-sized by frequency. The chain uses TRBV7-2 and TRBJ1-6. The V gene's germline CDR1 is SGHTA and CDR2 FQGNSA. The CDR3 runs 14 residues. CDR3 protein: CASSLQVLNSPLHF.

This clonotype is labeled medium-sized based on frequency. This rearrangement joins TRBV20-1 to TRBJ1-5. Germline CDR1 and CDR2: DFQATT and SNEGSKA (reference sequence). The CDR3 length is 14 residues. This chain's CDR3 is CSARVRGSNQPQHF.

This chain connects TRBV4-1 to TRBJ2-3; TCRdb's assignment of TRBD1 cannot be checked, as there is no DNA. The CDR3 is 16 residues long. CDR1 and CDR2 from the germline V gene are MGHRA and YSYEKL. The CDR3 protein is CASSQDPSLGGDTQYF.

According to its frequency, this clonotype is medium-sized. CDR3 sequence: CASSFQGRETQYF. This rearrangement joins TRBV5-4 to TRBJ2-5; TCRdb calls TRBD1, which cannot be checked without DNA. The CDR3 totals 13 residues. Per germline, CDR1 SGHNT and CDR2 YYREEE (reference sequence).

This chain uses TRBV27 with TRBJ1-5. The CDR3 sequence is 15 residues long. Germline assignment: CDR1 MNHEY and CDR2 SMNVEV (reference sequence). The CDR3 sequence: CASSLSNSPHQPQHF.

By frequency, this clonotype registers medium-sized. The chain couples TRBV7-9 to TRBJ2-7. From germline, CDR1 is SEHNR and CDR2 FQNEAQ (reference sequence). CDR3 length equals 13 residues. CDR3: CASSLDFSYEQYF.

The V gene is TRBV9, the J gene TRBJ1-3; TCRdb's D call, TRBD1, is unchecked because there is no DNA. This CDR3 has 16 amino acids. Germline V gene data show CDR1 as SGDLS and CDR2 as YYNGEE. The CDR3 loop reads CASSTIQGISGNTIYF. Variable domain in full (rest from reference TRBV9 and TRBJ1-3): DSGVTQTPKHLITATGQRVTLRCSPRSGDLSVYWYQQSLDQGLQFLIQYYNGEERAKGNILERFSAQQFPDLHSELNLSSLELGDSALYFCASSTIQGISGNTIYFGEGSWLTVV.

Considering frequency, this clonotype is medium-sized (0.01 to 0.1%). The chain uses TRBV19 and TRBJ2-1; TCRdb gives TRBD1 as the D gene, but with no DNA this cannot be confirmed. The CDR3 sequence is 15 residues long. The germline gives CDR1 LNHDA, CDR2 SQIVND (reference sequence). Here the CDR3 reads CASSIELAGDNEQFF. The variable domain in full, completed from reference TRBV19 and TRBJ2-1, reads DGGITQSPKYLFRKEGQNVTLSCEQNLNHDAMYWYRQDPGQGLRLIYYSQIVNDFQKGDIAEGYSVSREKKESFPLTVTSAQKNPTAFYLCASSIELAGDNEQFFGPGTRLTVL.

The chain recombines TRBV2 with TRBJ1-6; TCRdb's D gene call, TRBD1, goes unchecked for lack of DNA. This CDR3 has 14 amino acids. Germline V lookup: CDR1 SNHLY, CDR2 FYNNEI. The CDR3: CASIAGGFNSPLHF.

Considering frequency, this clonotype is medium-sized. The chain links TRBV6-1 to TRBJ2-7; the D call from TCRdb, TRBD2, cannot be confirmed without DNA. This CDR3 spans 16 amino acids. The germline gives CDR1 MNHNS, CDR2 SASEGT. The chain's CDR3 is CASTFRPETLTYEQYF.

This clonotype counts as medium-sized by frequency. The chain is built from TRBV7-2 and TRBJ2-1; TCRdb lists TRBD1, though no DNA is available to test this call. CDR1 is SGHTA and CDR2 is FQGNSA in the germline V gene. The CDR3 runs 14 residues. CDR3 amino acids: CASSLGGGAKEQFF. The variable domain in full, with the rest retrieved from reference TRBV7-2 and TRBJ2-1, is GAGVSQSPSNKVTEKGKDVELRCDPISGHTALYWYRQSLGQGLEFLIYFQGNSAPDKSGLPSDRFSAERTGGSVSTLTIQRTQQEDSAVYLCASSLGGGAKEQFFGPGTRLTVL.

This clonotype registers medium-sized (0.01 to 0.1%) by frequency. This chain joins TRBV29-1 and TRBJ2-3; TCRdb calls TRBD2, which cannot be checked without DNA. In germline, CDR1 is SQVTM, CDR2 ANQGSEA. This CDR3 is 13 amino acids long. CDR3 region: CSVVDLRVDTQYF.